The entry that follows covers one TCR beta chain sequence. Sequencing used immunoSEQ multiplex PCR; TCRdb keeps in-frame clones, though not all of them. The repertoire holds some 160,000 clones, with roughly 85% as singletons. The germline V gene encodes CDR1 SEHNR and CDR2 FQNEAQ (reference sequence). Trimming shortened V by 3 bases and J by 2 bases, and 12 bases separated the two germline ends. CDR3 length: 15 residues. The data originate from a study of blood T cell repertoires in COVID-19. Sequenced material: PBMCs or T cells enriched from blood (not recorded which). The V gene is TRBV7-9, the J gene TRBJ2-3; tentatively, D is TRBD2 (5 bases). This clonotype was sampled from a woman in her 70s in a cohort exposed to, infected with or recovered from COVID-19 (not recorded which). The CDR3 coding sequence is TGTGCCAGCAGCTTGAGTGAGGGTTTCACAGATACGCAGTATTTT. Encoded protein: CASSLSEGFTDTQYF.